This T cell receptor (beta chain) is drawn from a study of molecular identifiers for immune sequencing clone quantification. Trimming left V 3 bases short and J 5 bases short, with 14 bases between. CDR3 length equals 15 residues. TCRdb reprocessed the PCR reads with MiXCR, giving one entry per CDR3 protein. The sample carries around 100,000 distinct CDR3 sequences, 36% recorded once. The chain carries TRBV12-3 or TRBV12-4 and TRBJ1-5, with a weak D call TRBD1 (6 bases). The source material was naive CD8+ T cells from blood, with Jurkat cell RNA spiked in. As for subset: FACS-sorted CD8+CD4-CCR7+CD45RA+ naive T cells. The receptor comes from a human donor in good health. Some libraries in this study had Jurkat cell RNA spiked in. CDR3 region: CASSLASPGDQPQHF. The DNA for the CDR3 is TGTGCCAGCAGTTTGGCGTCCCCAGGGGATCAGCCCCAGCATTTT.